The rows below give T cell receptor beta chains drawn from one sample of a study of response to subunit inactivated influenza vaccine. TCRdb redid the calling of the RT-PCR reads with MiXCR, one entry per CDR3 protein. The sample includes roughly 760,000 distinct CDR3 sequences, 21% of them seen just once. Source: PBMCs from blood, taken 5 to 6 days after vaccination. All receptors come from a man in his forties or fifties who received an inactivated influenza vaccine. Both conserved end residues are part of each CDR3. A D gene is named only where the DNA matches it firmly. Clone size appears in some rows only: once, few, many, or a class for an expanded clone.

>TRBV20-1|TRBJ2-3|16|TRBD2|.
TGCAGTGCTAGTCCGGGACTAGCGGAGCGCACAGATACGCAGTATTTT
CSASPGLAERTDTQYF
>TRBV20-1|TRBJ2-1|14|.|.
TGCAGTGCTAGAGATAAAGGGGGGGTCTATGAGCAGTTCTTC
CSARDKGGVYEQFF
>TRBV4-1|TRBJ2-7|17|TRBD1|.
TGCGCCAGCAGCGAAGGGTACAGGGGCGGATCAGAGGGCGAGCAGTACTTC
CASSEGYRGGSEGEQYF
>TRBV24-1|TRBJ2-1|16|TRBD2|few
TGTGCCACCAGTGACCCGACTAGCGGGGATTACAATGAGCAGTTCTTC
CATSDPTSGDYNEQFF
>TRBV7-2|TRBJ2-5|14|.|.
TGTGCCAGCAGCCGTCAGCGTGGGATGGAGACCCAGTACTTC
CASSRQRGMETQYF
>TRBV12-3/TRBV12-4|TRBJ1-1|12|.|.
TGTGCCAGCAGTCCCATTGGAGGGCCCGCTTTCTTT
CASSPIGGPAFF
>TRBV5-5|TRBJ2-1|16|TRBD2|few
TGTGCCAGCAGCTGGGGAGGGGAGGACGGCCACAATGAGCAGTTCTTC
CASSWGGEDGHNEQFF
>TRBV20-1|TRBJ1-1|16|.|.
TGCAGTGCTAGAGATGTATTACAGGCAGGGTACACTGAAGCTTTCTTT
CSARDVLQAGYTEAFF
>TRBV18|TRBJ1-1|15|.|.
TGTGCCAGCTCACCTCGCGACATGATGAACACTGAAGCTTTCTTT
CASSPRDMMNTEAFF
>TRBV27|TRBJ2-2|17|.|.
TGTGCCAGCAGTTTATCGGGAGTCGGCGATAACACCGGGGAGCTGTTTTTT
CASSLSGVGDNTGELFF
>TRBV9|TRBJ2-1|14|TRBD2|.
TGTGCCAGCAGCGGTAGCGGGAGGGCCAATGAGCAGTTCTTC
CASSGSGRANEQFF
>TRBV7-2|TRBJ2-2|15|.|few
TGTGCCAGCAGCTTAGTAGCAGGGAGCACCGGGGAGCTGTTTTTT
CASSLVAGSTGELFF
>TRBV7-8|TRBJ2-5|16|TRBD1|many
TGTGCCAGCAGCAAACAGGACAGGGCGAGAACGGAGACCCAGTACTTC
CASSKQDRARTETQYF
>TRBV20-1|TRBJ2-5|17|TRBD2|few
TGCAGTGCTAGAGCCGCCCTAGCGGGAAACGAACAAGAGACCCAGTACTTC
CSARAALAGNEQETQYF
>TRBV6-6|TRBJ2-7|13|.|.
TGTGCCAGCAGCGGGACACTTATGTACGAGCAGTACTTC
CASSGTLMYEQYF
>TRBV7-3|TRBJ2-3|16|.|.
TGTGCCAGCAGCTCGCAAGGAGCGGTGAACACAGATACGCAGTATTTT
CASSSQGAVNTDTQYF
>TRBV20-1|TRBJ2-3|14|TRBD1|few
TGCAGTGTCTCGGTGGCAGGGGGAACGGATACGCAGTATTTT
CSVSVAGGTDTQYF